Shown below are 3 T cell receptor beta chains from a single sample sequenced in a study of monozygotic twins with inflammatory bowel disease. Reprocessing the 5' RACE reads, TCRdb reports a single entry for every CDR3 protein and omits DNA. Listed are about 380,000 distinct CDR3 sequences; just over 2.5% falls within the top ten. Sequenced input: blood. These receptors originate from a human donor with ulcerative colitis or Crohn's disease, or a healthy co-twin of an affected twin (not recorded which).

The J gene is TRBJ1-3, the V gene TRBV20-1; TCRdb outputs TRBD1, but without DNA this stays unchecked. This CDR3 contains 14 residues. Germline-derived CDR1 and CDR2 are DFQATT and SNEGSKA (reference sequence). The CDR3 region is CSARQGSSGNTIYF.

V gene TRBV11-1 combines with J gene TRBJ1-6. Germline V gene data show CDR1 as SGHAT and CDR2 as FQDESV (reference sequence). The CDR3 contains 18 residues. The CDR3 sequence is CASSLARLESSYNSPLHF. The whole variable domain, filled in from reference TRBV11-1 and TRBJ1-6, reads EAEVAQSPRYKITEKSQAVAFWCDPISGHATLYWYRQILGQGPELLVQFQDESVVDDSQLPKDRFSAERLKGVDSTLKIQPAELGDSAMYLCASSLARLESSYNSPLHFGNGTRLTVT.

V usage is TRBV6-1 and J usage is TRBJ1-4; TCRdb selects TRBD1, and the lack of DNA leaves this call unchecked. The CDR3 spans 14 residues. The germline CDR1 and CDR2 sequences are MNHNS and SASEGT. CDR3 protein: CASTTGTVNEKLFF.